The clone carrying this T cell receptor beta chain has ten or more counts. These data originate in a study of neurological immune-mediated disorders. Germline lookup yields CDR1 SGHRS and CDR2 YFSETQ. The V end lost 0 bases, the J end lost 3 bases, and 15 bases lay between the germline ends. The CDR3 length is 16 residues. Time point indicated: technical triplicate 2. The cDNA came from 5'RACE with 10-nucleotide random UMIs. One entry per CDR3 protein results from TCRdb running MiXCR on the 5' RACE reads. The top ten clones hold over 4.5% of a sample with about 59,000 distinct CDR3 sequences, 20% to 30% of them seen once.

Sequenced sample: PBMCs. The gene calls are TRBV5-1 and TRBJ2-5, with D perhaps matching TRBD2 (6 bases). The clonotype comes from a man aged 60 to 69 with HTLV-1-associated myelopathy (HAM/TSP). In DNA, the CDR3 is TGCGCCAGCAGCTTGGGGGTCGGGAGAGGGGAAGAGACCCAGTACTTC. It specifies CASSLGVGRGEETQYF.